A selection of T cell receptor beta chains follows, all from one sample in a study of cytomegalovirus exposure and HLA in healthy donors. Clones were read by immunoSEQ multiplex PCR, and TCRdb kept only the in-frame ones, dropping some. Of 210,000 or so clones in the sample, approximately 80% are singletons; the top ten hold over 1.1%. The sample was PBMCs. Receptors were obtained from a girl between 5 and 17 years old in good health and CMV-seronegative. Each CDR3 is given with its conserved first and last residue. The D gene is left open where the match is weak. Size is stated for part of the rows, as once, few or many counts, or as a class when the clone is expanded.

clone_size,v_call,d_call,j_call,cdr3_nt,cdr3_aa
NA,TRBV7-9,NA,TRBJ1-2,TGTGCCAGCAGCTTAAGACGAACCACGTTTTTGGTTGGCGGGGGTGGCTACACCTTC,CASSLRRTTFLVGGGGYTF
NA,TRBV19,TRBD1,TRBJ1-1,TGTGCCAGTAGTAGAGCGGGACAGGGAGGCACTGAAGCTTTCTTT,CASSRAGQGGTEAFF
NA,TRBV19,TRBD1,TRBJ1-3,TGTGCCAGTAGTGTTGCAACAGGGGTCTCTGGAAACACCATATATTTT,CASSVATGVSGNTIYF
NA,TRBV5-1,TRBD1,TRBJ2-3,TGCGCCAGCAGCTATCTCACAGGGGCAGATACGCAGTATTTT,CASSYLTGADTQYF
NA,TRBV18,NA,TRBJ1-1,TGTGCCAGCTCACTCCGTGGGGCGTTGAACACTGAAGCTTTCTTT,CASSLRGALNTEAFF
NA,TRBV4-1,NA,TRBJ2-7,TGCGCCAGCAGCCAACCGGGGTTCGAGCAGTACTTC,CASSQPGFEQYF
NA,TRBV28,NA,TRBJ1-5,TGTGCCAGCAGTTACGGGTTAGGTAGCAATCAGCCCCAGCATTTT,CASSYGLGSNQPQHF
NA,TRBV7-2,TRBD1,TRBJ1-2,TGTGCCAGCAGCTTAGACAGGGGTGGCTATGGCTACACCTTC,CASSLDRGGYGYTF
once,TRBV19,NA,TRBJ2-3,TGTGCCAGTAGTCCCCGAGTTGATAGCGATACGCAGTATTTT,CASSPRVDSDTQYF
NA,TRBV19,TRBD1,TRBJ1-6,TGTGCCAGTAGTATTGGGGACAGGGTCGGGTCACCCCTCCACTTT,CASSIGDRVGSPLHF
few,TRBV27,NA,TRBJ1-1,TGTGCCAGCAGTTTATTCGCCTCGGCTGAAGCTTTCTTT,CASSLFASAEAFF
NA,TRBV9,NA,TRBJ2-5,TGTGCCAGCAGCGTTGGAGTTGTGGAAGAGACCCAGTACTTC,CASSVGVVEETQYF
NA,TRBV7-8,NA,TRBJ1-5,TGTGCCAGCAGCTTACCCCTAGCTAATCAGCCCCAGCATTTT,CASSLPLANQPQHF
NA,TRBV6-6,NA,TRBJ2-7,TGTGCCAGCGAAGCAACAGCTCGCGAGCAGTACTTC,CASEATAREQYF
NA,TRBV28,NA,TRBJ1-1,TGTGCCAGCAGTTCGAGAGGGCCGAACACTGAAGCTTTCTTT,CASSSRGPNTEAFF
NA,TRBV29-1,NA,TRBJ2-6,TGCAGCGTCGAGAGCGCCAGCTCTGGGGCCAACGTCCTGACTTTC,CSVESASSGANVLTF
NA,TRBV11-2,TRBD1,TRBJ2-7,TGTGCCAGCAGCTTAGGGGTACAGGGGAGAGAGCAGTACTTC,CASSLGVQGREQYF
NA,TRBV6-6,TRBD2,TRBJ2-1,TGTGCCAGCAGTTACGGAATGTCACTAGCGGGCAATGAGCAGTTCTTC,CASSYGMSLAGNEQFF
NA,TRBV27,NA,TRBJ1-2,TGTGCCAGCAGTTTTGGCGGAGATGGCTACACCTTC,CASSFGGDGYTF
NA,TRBV6-4,NA,TRBJ1-1,TGTGCCAGCAGTGACTCAAACACAGAAGCTTTCTTT,CASSDSNTEAFF
NA,TRBV2,NA,TRBJ1-2,TGTGCCAGCAGACCGACAGATGGCTACACCTTC,CASRPTDGYTF
once,TRBV5-6,TRBD1,TRBJ2-5,TGTGCCAGCAGCTCGCTCGGGACAGCAAAAGAGACCCAGTACTTC,CASSSLGTAKETQYF
NA,TRBV18,NA,TRBJ2-2,TGTGCCAGCTCACCGTCGGCAGGTACCGGGGAGCTGTTTTTT,CASSPSAGTGELFF